Detailed here is one TCR beta chain. The data stem from a study of long-term antiretroviral therapy in people with HIV. Germline CDR1 ENHRY, CDR2 SYGVKD. Trimming pared 2 bases from V and 4 bases from J, leaving 14 bases between. The CDR3 runs to 15 residues. Investigators performed immunoSEQ version v3.0 at survey level. Repertoires were generated with immunoSEQ multiplex PCR, while TCRdb's copy carries only in-frame clones and drops some. The sample shows approximately 35,000 clones, approximately 85% of them seen only once. This material consisted of unsorted PBMCs, taken 2.2 years after starting antiretroviral therapy. The TCR sequence derives from a man younger than 30 with HIV. This chain links TRBV10-3 with TRBJ1-2; D is unclear. The CDR3 reads CAISEPLFDSYGYTF. In DNA, the CDR3 is TGTGCCATCAGTGAGCCCCTTTTCGACTCCTATGGCTACACCTTC.